Listed here are 6 T cell receptor beta chains from one sample, sequenced in a study of radiotherapy plus CTLA-4 blockade in lung cancer. The data were produced by immunoSEQ multiplex PCR, yet TCRdb's version contains in-frame clones alone and is incomplete. Of 95,000 to 150,000 clones in the sample, around 89% were seen once. The sequencing here drew on peripheral blood, taken from a patient treated with radiotherapy plus ipilimumab. These receptors were collected from a human donor with non-small cell lung cancer that progressed on radiotherapy plus ipilimumab.

The chain joins TRBV5-1 to TRBJ2-3; 9 bases align to TRBD1. V shed 7 bases and J 6 bases; nucleotides not matched to a gene: 18. Germline CDR1 reads SGHRS; CDR2 reads YFSETQ. The CDR3 covers 17 residues. The DNA for the CDR3 is TGCGCCAGCTCGTTAACAGGGGGCCGGGTGCCAGCGGATACGCAGTATTTT. This gives the protein CASSLTGGRVPADTQYF.

The chain is built from TRBV5-1 and TRBJ2-4, with D perhaps TRBD2 (6 bases). The germline V gene encodes CDR1 SGHRS and CDR2 YFSETQ. This CDR3 is 20 amino acids long. V lost 0 bases and J lost 0, with 22 bases in between. The CDR3 loop reads CASSLDEAGPLPLAKNIQYF. CDR3 nucleotide sequence: TGCGCCAGCAGCTTGGATGAGGCGGGGCCACTACCCCTAGCCAAAAACATTCAGTACTTC.

This clone was seen only once. The genes are TRBV27 and TRBJ2-7; D call uncertain. The CDR3 extends over 13 amino acids. Between the trimmed V and J ends, which lost 2 bases and 2 bases, there was a span of 7 bases. Germline-derived CDR1 and CDR2 are MNHEY and SMNVEV (reference sequence). In nucleotides, the CDR3 is TGTGCCAGCAGTTTAGGCAGTGCCTACGAGCAGTACTTC. It specifies CASSLGSAYEQYF.

The rearrangement links TRBV5-6 to TRBJ2-7, with 7 bases aligning to TRBD2. CDR3 length: 15 amino acids. V was clipped by 4 bases and J by 6 bases; unmatched bases: 13. CDR1 is SGHDT and CDR2 is YYEEEE in the germline V gene. This CDR3 is CASSPLGGGRFEQYF. The CDR3 DNA is TGTGCCAGCAGCCCCCTTGGGGGGGGAAGGTTCGAGCAGTACTTC.

This chain uses TRBV7-2 with TRBJ1-2; no reliable D call. Germline V gene lookup returns CDR1 SGHTA and CDR2 FQGNSA. The CDR3 is 11 residues long. The ends were cut back, 3 bases at V and 8 bases at J, with 7 bases in the middle. The CDR3: CASSFSGGYTF. The DNA for the CDR3 is TGTGCCAGCAGCTTTTCGGGAGGCTACACCTTC.

A remark on this clone: At one boundary the junction diverges from the germline segment, which might be a read error. The chain carries TRBV7-7 and TRBJ2-2; D gene uncertain. This CDR3 is 18 amino acids long. Germline loops: CDR1 SSHAT, CDR2 FNYEAQ (reference sequence). The CDR3 spells CASSLEAYGKRATGELFF. DNA for the CDR3: TGTGCTAGCAGCTTAGAAGCTTACGGAAAACGAGCCACCGGGGAGCTGTTTTTT.